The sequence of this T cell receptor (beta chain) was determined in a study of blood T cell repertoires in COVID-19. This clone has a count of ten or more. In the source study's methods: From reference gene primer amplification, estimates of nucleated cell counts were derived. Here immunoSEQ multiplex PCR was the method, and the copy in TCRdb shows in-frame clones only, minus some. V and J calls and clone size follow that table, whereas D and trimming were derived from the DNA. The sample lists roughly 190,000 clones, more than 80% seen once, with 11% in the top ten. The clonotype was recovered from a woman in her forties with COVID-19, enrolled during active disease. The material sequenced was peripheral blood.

For the CDR3, the DNA is TGCGCCAGCTTCCCGGGACAGGGTAGCAATGAGCAGTTCTTC. Its protein product is CASFPGQGSNEQFF. The chain joins TRBV5-1 to TRBJ2-1, with 9 bases matching TRBD1. This CDR3 is built from 14 residues. Germline CDR1 SGHRS, CDR2 YFSETQ. The J segment lost 6 bases and the V segment lost 7 bases, leaving 8 bases of the junction unmatched.